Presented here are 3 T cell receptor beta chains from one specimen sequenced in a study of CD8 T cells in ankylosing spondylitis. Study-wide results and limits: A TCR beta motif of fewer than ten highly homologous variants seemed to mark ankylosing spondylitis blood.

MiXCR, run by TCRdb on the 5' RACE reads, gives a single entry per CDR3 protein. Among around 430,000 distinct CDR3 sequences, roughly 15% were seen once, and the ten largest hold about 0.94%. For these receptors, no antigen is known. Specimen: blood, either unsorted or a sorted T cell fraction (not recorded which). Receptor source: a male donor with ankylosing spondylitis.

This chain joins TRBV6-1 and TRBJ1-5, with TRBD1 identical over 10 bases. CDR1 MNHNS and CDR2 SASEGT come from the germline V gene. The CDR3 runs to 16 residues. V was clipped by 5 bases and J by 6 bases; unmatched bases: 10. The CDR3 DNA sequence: TGTGCCAGCAGTCCCGCGGACAGGGGGGGAGGTCAGCCCCAGCATTTT. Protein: CASSPADRGGGQPQHF.

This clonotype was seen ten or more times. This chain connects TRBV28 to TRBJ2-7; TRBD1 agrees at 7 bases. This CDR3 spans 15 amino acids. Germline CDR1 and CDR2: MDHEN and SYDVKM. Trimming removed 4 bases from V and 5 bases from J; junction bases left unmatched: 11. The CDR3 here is CASSSQNRGMDEQYF. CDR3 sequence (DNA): TGTGCCAGCAGTTCACAAAACAGGGGAATGGACGAGCAGTACTTC.

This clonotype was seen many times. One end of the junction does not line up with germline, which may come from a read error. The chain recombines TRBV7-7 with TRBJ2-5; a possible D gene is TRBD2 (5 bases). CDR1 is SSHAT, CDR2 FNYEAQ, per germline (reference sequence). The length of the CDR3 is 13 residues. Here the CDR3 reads CASSARGQETQYF. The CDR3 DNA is TGTGCTAGCAGTGCCCGGGGACAAGAGACCCAGTACTTC.